This T cell receptor (beta chain) originates from a study of blood T cell repertoires in COVID-19. Turning to the study itself: The study drew acute and convalescent COVID-19 samples from the United States, Italy and Spain. The analysed material was cDNA or gDNA that came from T cells, B-cell-depleted T cells, or PBMCs.

In the authors' methods: The assay estimated nucleated cells by amplifying reference gene primers. Only in-frame clones appear in the TCRdb table, and some are missing; sequencing was by immunoSEQ multiplex PCR. Clonal size and the V and J genes are those of that table, whereas D and trimming came from the DNA. The repertoire includes some 110,000 clones, about 85% of them detected once, and 1.4% to 1.5% sits in the top ten. Trimming cost V 5 bases and J 4 bases; bases outside gene matches: 15. The CDR3 covers 17 residues. From germline, CDR1 is SEHNR and CDR2 FQNEAQ (reference sequence). The receptor's source is a man between 35 and 55 years old with acute or convalescent COVID-19. Sequenced sample: peripheral blood. The genes are TRBV7-9 and TRBJ2-3; 7 bases map to TRBD2. CDR3 region: CASSPFGMGGSADTQYF. CDR3 coding DNA: TGTGCCAGCAGCCCTTTCGGGATGGGGGGGAGCGCAGATACGCAGTATTTT.